This T cell receptor beta chain is drawn from a study of T cell responses to AZD1222 COVID-19 vaccine. About the research overall: Some second doses came at about 4 weeks and others at about 12 weeks; these were pooled.

The ends lost 1 base at V and 4 bases at J; junction bases unmatched: 10. The CDR3 has 16 residues. CDR1 SGHTS and CDR2 YDEGEE come from the germline V gene. Clones were read by immunoSEQ multiplex PCR, and TCRdb kept only the in-frame ones, dropping some. The sample consists of 100,000 or so clones, about 87% of them appearing once. With respect to this clone: Its target is not known.

Overall study results and limits: A mostly white British donor set with more females was recruited, and clonal diversity was possibly underestimated. Across spike, vaccine-associated CD4 TCRs were found, dominant at 160-218 and 743-854.

Sequencing was performed on peripheral blood, taken on day 0 of AZD1222 vaccination. The chain links TRBV5-8 to TRBJ1-2, with 7 bases fitting TRBD1. The receptor comes from an adult in good health. CDR3 residues: CASSLSGTDYFYGYTF. The CDR3 DNA sequence: TGTGCCAGCAGCTTGTCCGGGACAGATTATTTCTATGGCTACACCTTC.